One sample yielded the 2 T cell receptor beta chains listed below, sequenced in a study of blood T cells in healthy people across ages. It was with a sample-barcoded 5' primer and a J-beta primer mix that a second PCR of roughly 7 to 12 cycles was run. TCRdb re-called the 5' RACE reads with MiXCR, one entry per CDR3 protein. The sample holds about 800,000 distinct CDR3 sequences, around 25% seen once. These data were also filed under a second study, of T cells of mothers and their children.

Sequenced material: blood. These receptors were obtained from a boy aged 5-17 years in good health.

This clonotype has more than one count but fewer than ten. This chain connects TRBV20-1 to TRBJ2-1; the match to TRBD1 covers 10 bases. V shed 7 bases and J 6 bases; nucleotides not matched to a gene: 9. This CDR3 region has 14 residues. CDR1 and CDR2 from the germline V gene are DFQATT and SNEGSKA (reference sequence). The chain's CDR3 is CSGRGTGDFNEQFF. The CDR3 DNA follows: TGCAGTGGAAGGGGGACAGGGGACTTCAATGAGCAGTTCTTC.

Worth noting for this clonotype: One end of the junction is discordant with germline, which a read error may explain. V usage is TRBV7-6 and J usage is TRBJ1-5, with TRBD1 matching over 8 bases. Germline-derived CDR1 and CDR2 are SGHVS and FNYEAQ. The CDR3 runs to 16 residues. The CDR3 loop reads CASSLFSGGSNQPRHF. The CDR3 DNA sequence: TGTGCCAGCAGCTTATTCTCAGGGGGCAGCAATCAGCCCCGGCATTTT.